The sequence of this TCR beta chain was determined in a study of cytomegalovirus exposure and HLA in healthy donors. General study findings and limits: Presence/absence results assume similar sequencing depth per donor, which may not hold.

Of note for this clone: Its specificity is unknown.

PCR employed 60 Vbeta and 13 Jbeta primers. Here immunoSEQ multiplex PCR was the method, and the copy in TCRdb shows in-frame clones only, minus some. Found here are around 110,000 clones, roughly 73% of them singletons; the top ten hold about 0.92%. V was clipped by 2 bases and J by 5 bases; unmatched bases: 11. The CDR3 runs to 16 residues. Looked up from germline, CDR1 is GTSNPN and CDR2 is SVGIG (reference sequence). The sequencing input was PBMCs. This sequence joins TRBV30 and TRBJ1-1; 10 nucleotides agree with TRBD1. The receptor comes from a woman aged 25 to 39 in good health and CMV-seronegative. The CDR3 is CAWSSRDRGKVTEAFF. The DNA of the CDR3 is TGTGCCTGGAGTTCCCGGGACAGGGGCAAGGTAACTGAAGCTTTCTTT.